The T cell receptor (beta chain) described here comes from a study of OX40 agonist ivuxolimab in advanced cancers. Study information: Patients received the agonistic anti-OX40 (CD134) antibody ivuxolimab. Patients receiving dose escalation had hepatocellular carcinoma, melanoma, renal cell or head and neck cancer. Study outcomes and limitations: Near-lowest levels of clonal expansion characterized partial responders at 0.1-3.0 mg/kg. More expanded clones were found, on average, in CD8+ than in CD4+ T cells.

A word on this clone: Its target is unknown.

Libraries were prepared by immunoSEQ multiplex PCR; TCRdb keeps only in-frame clonotypes and omits some of them. The sample includes tens of thousands of clones, 65% to 90% of them seen just once. The receptor comes from an adult with an advanced solid tumor such as melanoma, head and neck, liver or kidney cancer. The sequencing used CD4+ or CD8+ T cells sorted from blood, collected in a trial of the OX40 agonist ivuxolimab.

CDR3 bases: TGTGCCAGCAGTCACCCCCCGGGACAGGGGAATTTCGGGGAGCTGTTTTTT. This gives the protein CASSHPPGQGNFGELFF. The chain employs TRBV27 and TRBJ2-2; 10 bases match TRBD1. The CDR3 runs 17 residues. Unmatched junction bases numbered 13, after V lost 5 bases and J lost 7 bases. In germline, CDR1 is MNHEY, CDR2 SMNVEV (reference sequence).